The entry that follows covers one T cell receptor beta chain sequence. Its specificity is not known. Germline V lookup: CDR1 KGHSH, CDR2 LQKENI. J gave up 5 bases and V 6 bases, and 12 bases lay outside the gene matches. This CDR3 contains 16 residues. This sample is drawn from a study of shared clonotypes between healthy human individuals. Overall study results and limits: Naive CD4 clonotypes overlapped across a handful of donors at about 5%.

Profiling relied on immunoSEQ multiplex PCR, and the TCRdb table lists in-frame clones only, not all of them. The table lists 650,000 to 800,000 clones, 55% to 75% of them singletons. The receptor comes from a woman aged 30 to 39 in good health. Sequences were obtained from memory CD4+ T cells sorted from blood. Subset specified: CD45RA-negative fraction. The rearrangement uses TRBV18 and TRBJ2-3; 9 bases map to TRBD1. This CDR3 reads CASSPNLQGAKDTQYF. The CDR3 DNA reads TGTGCCAGCTCCCCTAACCTACAGGGGGCTAAAGATACGCAGTATTTT.